The present T cell receptor (beta chain) was sequenced within a study of blood T cell repertoires in COVID-19. Study in general: Researchers got acute and convalescent COVID-19 samples from the United States, Italy and Spain.

Assay: immunoSEQ multiplex PCR; the TCRdb copy retains only in-frame clones and omits some. The sample contains about 190,000 clones, 88% of which appear only once. This receptor was obtained from a young man with active or convalescent COVID-19. The material sequenced was peripheral blood.

The CDR3 sequence: CASSPALAGAGETQYF. CDR3 DNA: TGCGCCAGCAGCCCCGCTCTAGCGGGGGCAGGGGAGACCCAGTACTTC. The V gene is TRBV5-1, the J gene TRBJ2-5, with 10 bases identical to TRBD2. Germline trimming cut 4 bases from V and 5 bases from J; bases unmatched to any gene: 11. Germline V gene data show CDR1 as SGHRS and CDR2 as YFSETQ. CDR3 size: 16 residues.